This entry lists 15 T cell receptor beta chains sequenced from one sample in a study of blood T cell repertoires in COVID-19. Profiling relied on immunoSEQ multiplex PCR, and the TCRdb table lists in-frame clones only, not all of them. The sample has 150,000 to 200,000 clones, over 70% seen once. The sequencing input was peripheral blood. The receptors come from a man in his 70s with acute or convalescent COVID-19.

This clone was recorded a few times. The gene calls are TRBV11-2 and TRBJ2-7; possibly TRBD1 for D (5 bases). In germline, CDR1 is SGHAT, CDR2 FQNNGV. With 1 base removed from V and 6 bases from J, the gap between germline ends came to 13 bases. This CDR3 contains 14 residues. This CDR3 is CASSLGPQGLEQYF. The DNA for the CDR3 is TGTGCCAGCAGCTTAGGTCCCCAGGGCCTCGAGCAGTACTTC.

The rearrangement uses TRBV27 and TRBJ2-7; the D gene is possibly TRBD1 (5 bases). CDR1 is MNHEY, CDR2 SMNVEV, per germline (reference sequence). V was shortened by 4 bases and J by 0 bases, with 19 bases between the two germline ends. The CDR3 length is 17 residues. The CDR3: CASSSKKQAASSYEQYF. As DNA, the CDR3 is TGTGCCAGCAGTTCAAAGAAACAGGCAGCTAGCTCCTACGAGCAGTACTTC.

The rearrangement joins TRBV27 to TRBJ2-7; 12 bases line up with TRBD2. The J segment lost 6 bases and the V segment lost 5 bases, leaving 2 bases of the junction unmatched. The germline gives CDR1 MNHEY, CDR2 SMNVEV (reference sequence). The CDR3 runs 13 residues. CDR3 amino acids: CASSLAGGLEQYF. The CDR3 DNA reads TGTGCCAGCAGTCTAGCGGGAGGGCTCGAGCAGTACTTC.

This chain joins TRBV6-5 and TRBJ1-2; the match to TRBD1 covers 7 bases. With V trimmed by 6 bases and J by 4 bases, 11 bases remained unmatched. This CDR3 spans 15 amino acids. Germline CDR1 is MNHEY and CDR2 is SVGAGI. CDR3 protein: CASRPWTGYSYGYTF. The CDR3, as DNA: TGTGCCAGCAGACCCTGGACAGGATACTCCTATGGCTACACCTTC.

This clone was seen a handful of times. CDR3 sequence: CASSLGRGRADTEAFF. CDR3 sequence (DNA): TGTGCCAGCAGCTTGGGCAGGGGGCGGGCGGACACTGAAGCTTTCTTT. This chain connects TRBV5-4 to TRBJ1-1; TRBD1 aligns across 8 bases. The trim removed 0 bases at V and 3 bases at J, leaving 7 bases unmatched. This CDR3 comprises 16 residues. Germline CDR1 and CDR2: SGHNT and YYREEE (reference sequence).

The CDR3 bases are TGTGCCAGCAGCAGAGGGCTAGCGGGAAGAACTTCCGAGGAGTTCTTC. It yields the protein CASSRGLAGRTSEEFF. The J gene is TRBJ2-1, the V gene TRBV5-5, with 9 bases that match TRBD2. The CDR3 totals 16 residues. Germline-derived CDR1 and CDR2 are SGHKS and YYEKEE (reference sequence). V trimming: 4 bases; J trimming: 14 bases; junction bases outside the gene matches: 19.

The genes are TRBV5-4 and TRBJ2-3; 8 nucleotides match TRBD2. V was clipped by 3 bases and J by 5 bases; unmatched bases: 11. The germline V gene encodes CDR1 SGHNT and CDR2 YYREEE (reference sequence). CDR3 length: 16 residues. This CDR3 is CASSSRGGGERDTQYF. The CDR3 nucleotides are TGTGCCAGCAGCTCCCGGGGGGGCGGAGAGCGAGATACGCAGTATTTT.

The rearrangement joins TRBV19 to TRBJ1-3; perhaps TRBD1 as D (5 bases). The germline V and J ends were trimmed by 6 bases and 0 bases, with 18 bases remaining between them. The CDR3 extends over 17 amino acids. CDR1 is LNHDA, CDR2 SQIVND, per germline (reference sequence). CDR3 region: CASRITGEGTSGNTIYF. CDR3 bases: TGTGCCAGTAGGATAACGGGGGAGGGGACCTCTGGAAACACCATATATTTT.

CDR3 nucleotide sequence: TGTGCCAGCAGCTCACTAACAGGCGCCACGTTGTTCAATGAGCAGTTCTTC. As protein: CASSSLTGATLFNEQFF. This chain uses TRBV7-8 with TRBJ2-1, with D tentatively TRBD1 (5 bases). The length of the CDR3 is 17 residues. Trimming removed 4 bases from V and 6 bases from J, with 22 bases in between. Germline lookup yields CDR1 SGHVS and CDR2 FQNEAQ.

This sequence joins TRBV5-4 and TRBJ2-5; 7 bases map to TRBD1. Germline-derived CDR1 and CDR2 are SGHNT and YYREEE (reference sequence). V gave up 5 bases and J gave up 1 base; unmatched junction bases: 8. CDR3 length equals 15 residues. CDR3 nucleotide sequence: TGTGCCAGCAGGCCCGCGAAGGGGGCCCAAGAGACCCAGTACTTC. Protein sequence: CASRPAKGAQETQYF.

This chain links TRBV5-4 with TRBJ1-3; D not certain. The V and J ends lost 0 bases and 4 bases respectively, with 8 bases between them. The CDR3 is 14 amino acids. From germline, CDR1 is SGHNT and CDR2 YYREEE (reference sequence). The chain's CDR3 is CASSLAGSGNTIYF. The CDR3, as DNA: TGTGCCAGCAGCTTGGCGGGGTCCGGAAACACCATATATTTT.

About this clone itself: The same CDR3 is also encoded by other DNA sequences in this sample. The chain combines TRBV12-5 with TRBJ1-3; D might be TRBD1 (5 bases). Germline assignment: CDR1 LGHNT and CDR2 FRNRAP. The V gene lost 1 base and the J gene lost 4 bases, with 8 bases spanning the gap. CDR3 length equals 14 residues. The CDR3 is CASGLEGSGNTIYF. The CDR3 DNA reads TGTGCTAGTGGTTTGGAGGGGTCAGGAAACACCATATATTTT.

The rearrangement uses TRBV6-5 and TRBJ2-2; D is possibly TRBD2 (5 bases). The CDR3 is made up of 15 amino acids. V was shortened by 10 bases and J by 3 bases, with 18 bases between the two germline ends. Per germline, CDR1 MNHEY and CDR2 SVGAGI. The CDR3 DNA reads TGTGCCACCACCGGACTGGCTACATACACCGGGGAGCTGTTTTTT. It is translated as CATTGLATYTGELFF.

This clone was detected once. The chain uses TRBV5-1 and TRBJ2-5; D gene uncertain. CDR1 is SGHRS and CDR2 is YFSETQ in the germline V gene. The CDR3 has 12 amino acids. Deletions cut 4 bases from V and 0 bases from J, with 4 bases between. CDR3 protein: CASSQDQETQYF. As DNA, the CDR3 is TGCGCCAGCAGCCAGGACCAAGAGACCCAGTACTTC.

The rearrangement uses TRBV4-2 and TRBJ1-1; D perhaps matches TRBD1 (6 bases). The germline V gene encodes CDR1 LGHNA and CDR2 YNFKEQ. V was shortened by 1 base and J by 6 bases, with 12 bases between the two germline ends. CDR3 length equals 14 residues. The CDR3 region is CASSQAGGHPEAFF. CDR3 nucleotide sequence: TGTGCCAGCAGCCAAGCCGGGGGGCATCCTGAAGCTTTCTTT.